One sample yielded the 23 T cell receptor beta chains listed below, sequenced in a study of a mutant IDH1 vaccine in newly diagnosed glioma. No antigen has been assigned to these receptors. The method was immunoSEQ multiplex PCR; TCRdb's version includes in-frame clones alone and lacks a portion of them. This table holds roughly 62,000 clones, under 90% found once. Specified time point: week 5, during vaccination. The content of each vaccine dose was 300 ug of mutant IDH1 20-mer peptide, and topical imiquimod accompanied it. Sequenced here: PBMCs, sampled from a glioma patient whose treatment included an IDH1 peptide vaccine. These receptors were taken from a woman between 50 and 59 years old with glioma.

The genes are TRBV27 and TRBJ1-4; D possibly corresponds to TRBD1 (5 bases). The CDR3 consists of 14 residues. V lost 5 bases to trimming and J lost 8 bases, with 15 bases between them. CDR1 MNHEY and CDR2 SMNVEV come from the germline V gene (reference sequence). This chain's CDR3 is CASSGYLAGEKLFF. DNA of the CDR3: TGTGCCAGCAGTGGGTATCTGGCAGGGGAAAAACTGTTTTTT. The whole variable domain, filled in from reference TRBV27 and TRBJ1-4, reads EAQVTQNPRYLITVTGKKLTVTCSQNMNHEYMSWYRQDPGLGLRQIYYSMNVEVTDKGDVPEGYKVSRKEKRNFPLILESPSPNQTSLYFCASSGYLAGEKLFFGSGTQLSVL.

CDR3 sequence (DNA): TGCGCCAGCAATCTTGACAGGGCTGGTGGGGCCAACGTCCTGACTTTC. It codes for CASNLDRAGGANVLTF. The chain employs TRBV5-1 and TRBJ2-6, with 7 bases identical to TRBD1. The germline CDR1 and CDR2 sequences are SGHRS and YFSETQ. The CDR3 consists of 16 residues. V gave up 6 bases and J gave up 3 bases; unmatched junction bases: 9.

The CDR3 nucleotides read TGTGCCAGCAGTTTCTCCTACGAGCAGTACTTC. Translation: CASSFSYEQYF. The chain has TRBV25-1 and TRBJ2-7; D gene uncertain. Trimming cost V 5 bases and J 0 bases, with 2 bases left between them. Germline assignment: CDR1 MGHDK and CDR2 SYGVNS. The CDR3 totals 11 residues.

This chain links TRBV7-2 with TRBJ1-2; D gene uncertain. This CDR3 region has 12 residues. Trimming stripped 5 bases from V and 3 bases from J, with 7 bases between. The germline gives CDR1 SGHTA, CDR2 FQGNSA. The CDR3 loop is CASSTDYYGYTF. The CDR3 nucleotides read TGTGCCAGCAGCACCGACTACTATGGCTACACCTTC.

The chain joins TRBV7-2 to TRBJ1-4, with a tentative D call TRBD1 (5 bases). V dropped 5 bases and J dropped 10 bases, with 17 bases sitting between them. There are 14 residues in the CDR3. Per germline, CDR1 SGHTA and CDR2 FQGNSA. The CDR3 here is CASSRDGNAGKLFF. In DNA form, the CDR3 reads TGTGCCAGCAGCCGGGACGGAAACGCGGGAAAACTGTTTTTT.

The rearrangement links TRBV6-1 to TRBJ1-6, with TRBD1 as a possible D gene (6 bases). V was cut by 5 bases and J by 7 bases, with 12 bases left in between. The germline V gene encodes CDR1 MNHNS and CDR2 SASEGT. The CDR3 spans 14 residues. The CDR3 nucleotides read TGTGCCAGCAGTATGGACAGTAGGAATTCACCCCTCCACTTT. Its translation is CASSMDSRNSPLHF.

V and J are TRBV28 and TRBJ1-4; 10 nucleotides align to TRBD1. With V trimmed by 6 bases and J by 7 bases, 8 bases remained unmatched. The CDR3 extends over 15 amino acids. Germline CDR1 reads MDHEN; CDR2 reads SYDVKM. The chain's CDR3 is CASRLWRQGAEKLFF. The CDR3 DNA sequence: TGTGCCAGCAGGCTCTGGAGACAGGGGGCTGAAAAACTGTTTTTT.

The chain uses TRBV6-4 and TRBJ1-1; D gene uncertain. The V and J ends lost 0 bases and 10 bases respectively, with 12 bases between them. Germline CDR1 and CDR2: MRHNA and SNTAGT. The length of the CDR3 is 13 residues. CDR3 sequence reads: CASSDSPGDRAFF. DNA of the CDR3: TGTGCCAGCAGTGACTCTCCCGGGGATCGAGCTTTCTTT.

The V gene is TRBV15, the J gene TRBJ1-1; 9 bases fit TRBD1. The junction had 5 bases not matched to a gene; V was cut back by 5 bases and J by 4 bases. This CDR3 contains 14 residues. CDR1 LNHNV and CDR2 YYDKDF come from the germline V gene (reference sequence). CDR3 nucleotide sequence: TGTGCCACCAGCCGACAGGGGGGAGGCACTGAAGCTTTCTTT. Its translation: CATSRQGGGTEAFF.

The J gene is TRBJ1-6, the V gene TRBV4-3, with D tentatively TRBD1 (5 bases). V was cut by 2 bases and J by 7 bases, with 12 bases left in between. The length of the CDR3 is 15 residues. Germline CDR1 LGHNA, CDR2 YSLEER. For the CDR3, the DNA is TGCGCCAGCAGCCAACGGGACGGGAAGAATTCACCCCTCCACTTT. As protein: CASSQRDGKNSPLHF.

This rearrangement joins TRBV6-4 to TRBJ2-4; D possibly corresponds to TRBD2 (5 bases). This CDR3 region has 13 residues. Per the germline V gene, CDR1 is MRHNA and CDR2 is SNTAGT. V dropped 7 bases and J dropped 5 bases, with 12 bases sitting between them. CDR3 sequence reads: CASTELRENIQYF. CDR3 DNA sequence: TGTGCCAGCACTGAGCTGCGGGAAAACATTCAGTACTTC.

The chain links TRBV2 to TRBJ1-3; tentatively, D is TRBD1 (5 bases). Germline V lookup: CDR1 SNHLY, CDR2 FYNNEI. The CDR3 is 16 amino acids. V lost 1 base and J lost 1, with 11 bases in between. CDR3 loop: CASSEGRGVSGNTIYF. The CDR3 DNA sequence: TGTGCCAGCAGTGAAGGTCGGGGGGTATCTGGAAACACCATATATTTT. The full variable domain, its missing parts supplied by reference TRBV2 and TRBJ1-3, is EPEVTQTPSHQVTQMGQEVILRCVPISNHLYFYWYRQILGQKVEFLVSFYNNEISEKSEIFDDQFSVERPDGSNFTLKIRSTKLEDSAMYFCASSEGRGVSGNTIYFGEGSWLTVV.

This sequence joins TRBV4-1 and TRBJ1-4; D gene unclear. The V gene lost 0 bases and the J gene lost 6 bases, with 11 bases spanning the gap. CDR3 length: 15 residues. Per germline, CDR1 MGHRA and CDR2 YSYEKL. CDR3 sequence reads: CASSQDAQADEKLFF. The CDR3 DNA reads as TGCGCCAGCAGCCAAGATGCCCAGGCGGATGAAAAACTGTTTTTT.

This rearrangement joins TRBV29-1 to TRBJ2-5; D may correspond to TRBD1 or TRBD2 (7 bases each). The DNA matches TRBJ2-7 better at its end, which makes the J call doubtful. Per the germline V gene, CDR1 is SQVTM and CDR2 is ANQGSEA. The CDR3 consists of 16 residues. In DNA, the CDR3 is TGCAGCGTTGAAGGGGGGAGGGACAGTAACAGCTACGAGCAGTACTTC. This translates into CSVEGGRDSNSYEQYF.

The V gene is TRBV2, the J gene TRBJ1-2; 7 bases agree with TRBD1. Germline V gene lookup returns CDR1 SNHLY and CDR2 FYNNEI. This CDR3 has 14 amino acids. The V gene end was trimmed by 7 bases and the J gene end by 6 bases; junction bases not matched to a gene: 11. The DNA of the CDR3 is TGTGCCAGCACTACCGGGACAGTCACAAATGGCTACACCTTC. Translation: CASTTGTVTNGYTF.

The CDR3 is CASSLKRHREGLPLHF. CDR3 DNA sequence: TGTGCCAGCAGCTTAAAACGGCACCGGGAAGGGTTACCCCTCCACTTT. This rearrangement joins TRBV7-2 to TRBJ1-6; D gene unclear. V was clipped by 2 bases and J by 12 bases, with 20 bases between them. This CDR3 contains 16 residues. Per germline, CDR1 SGHTA and CDR2 FQGNSA. Full variable domain (remainder filled in from reference TRBV7-2 and TRBJ1-6): GAGVSQSPSNKVTEKGKDVELRCDPISGHTALYWYRQSLGQGLEFLIYFQGNSAPDKSGLPSDRFSAERTGGSVSTLTIQRTQQEDSAVYLCASSLKRHREGLPLHFGNGTRLTVT.

This sequence joins TRBV6-6 and TRBJ1-2; D call uncertain. CDR1 and CDR2 (germline): MNHNY, SVGAGI (reference sequence). The CDR3 runs 12 residues. Trimming removed 2 bases from V and 3 bases from J, with 4 bases in between. The CDR3 sequence: CASSYRDYGYTF. Here the CDR3 DNA reads TGTGCCAGCAGTTACAGGGACTATGGCTACACCTTC.

This clone appeared once. The chain couples TRBV18 to TRBJ2-6; D is possibly TRBD2 (5 bases). Germline values: CDR1 KGHSH, CDR2 LQKENI. V lost 2 bases, J lost 0 bases, and 5 bases lay in between. The CDR3 totals 15 residues. CDR3 coding DNA: TGTGCCAGCTCACCAGAGGGCTCTGGGGCCAACGTCCTGACTTTC. Its protein product is CASSPEGSGANVLTF.

The chain uses TRBV6-5 and TRBJ2-1; D not certain. CDR1 is MNHEY, CDR2 SVGAGI, per germline. The germline V and J ends were trimmed by 0 bases and 10 bases, with 10 bases remaining between them. This CDR3 region has 13 residues. As DNA, the CDR3 is TGTGCCAGCAGTTACTCTAGATCTCCCGAGCAGTTCTTC. This codes for CASSYSRSPEQFF.

V and J are TRBV5-1 and TRBJ2-7; 8 bases match TRBD2. This CDR3 is 15 amino acids long. Germline CDR1 is SGHRS and CDR2 is YFSETQ. With V trimmed by 5 bases and J by 0 bases, 7 bases remained unmatched. The DNA for the CDR3 is TGCGCCAGCAGTCTGGCGGGGGGCAACTCCTACGAGCAGTACTTC. It yields the protein CASSLAGGNSYEQYF. The whole variable domain, filled in from reference TRBV5-1 and TRBJ2-7, reads KAGVTQTPRYLIKTRGQQVTLSCSPISGHRSVSWYQQTPGQGLQFLFEYFSETQRNKGNFPGRFSGRQFSNSRSEMNVSTLELGDSALYLCASSLAGGNSYEQYFGPGTRLTVT.

This clone has a handful of counts. The CDR3 region is CASSVGQGAKSTEAFF. The DNA for the CDR3 is TGTGCCAGCAGCGTAGGACAGGGGGCGAAGAGCACTGAAGCTTTCTTT. The gene calls are TRBV9 and TRBJ1-1, with 10 bases that match TRBD1. V shed 0 bases and J 4 bases; nucleotides not matched to a gene: 6. Per germline, CDR1 SGDLS and CDR2 YYNGEE. CDR3 size: 16 residues.

V is TRBV6-5 and J is TRBJ1-2; 7 bases are shared with TRBD1. CDR1 and CDR2 (germline): MNHEY, SVGAGI. The CDR3 loop spans 14 amino acids. V trimming: 6 bases; J trimming: 3 bases; junction bases outside the gene matches: 7. CDR3 amino acids: CASSNTGTDYGYTF. The CDR3 bases are TGTGCCAGCAGCAACACCGGGACAGACTATGGCTACACCTTC.

V is TRBV5-4 and J is TRBJ2-3; D not certain. Germline V lookup: CDR1 SGHNT, CDR2 YYREEE (reference sequence). The CDR3 contains 15 residues. V was pared by 2 bases and J by 2 bases, with 12 bases between. For the CDR3, the DNA is TGTGCCAGCAGCTTAAGGGCCTCCGCCACAGATACGCAGTATTTT. Translated, it gives CASSLRASATDTQYF. Supplemented by reference TRBV5-4 and TRBJ2-3, the full variable domain reads ETGVTQSPTHLIKTRGQQVTLRCSSQSGHNTVSWYQQALGQGPQFIFQYYREEENGRGNFPPRFSGLQFPNYSSELNVNALELDDSALYLCASSLRASATDTQYFGPGTRLTVL.